Shown below are 26 T cell receptor beta chains from a single sample sequenced in a study of blood T cell repertoires in COVID-19. Method: immunoSEQ multiplex PCR; TCRdb's copy keeps in-frame clones and lacks some. The repertoire has 150,000 to 200,000 clones, approximately 90% of them found once; the top ten carry 0.5% to 0.6%. Sequencing was carried out using peripheral blood. These receptors all come from a man over 45 with acute or convalescent COVID-19.

In nucleotides, the CDR3 is TGTGCCAGCAACTTCGATTACACCGGGGAGCTGTTTTTT. Translation: CASNFDYTGELFF. The V gene is TRBV2, the J gene TRBJ2-2; D unresolved. V was shortened by 7 bases and J by 3 bases, with 9 bases between the two germline ends. The CDR3 loop spans 13 amino acids. CDR1 SNHLY and CDR2 FYNNEI come from the germline V gene.

This chain connects TRBV30 to TRBJ1-6, with 7 positions matching TRBD1. CDR1 is GTSNPN and CDR2 is SVGIG in the germline V gene (reference sequence). With V trimmed by 1 base and J by 4 bases, 4 bases remained unmatched. This CDR3 contains 15 residues. The CDR3 loop is CAWSARQGYNSPLHF. The CDR3 coding sequence is TGTGCCTGGAGTGCCCGACAGGGATATAATTCACCCCTCCACTTT.

This clone has only one observation. Written as DNA, the CDR3 is TGCGCCAGCAGCTTGTTGACAAGAATGAACACTGAAGCTTTCTTT. Translating gives CASSLLTRMNTEAFF. The chain links TRBV5-1 to TRBJ1-1, with D unresolved. Trimming cost V 1 base and J 0 bases, with 10 bases left between them. This CDR3 has 15 residues. The germline V gene has CDR1 SGHRS and CDR2 YFSETQ.

The chain links TRBV7-9 to TRBJ1-2; tentative D call: TRBD1 (6 bases). CDR3 size: 16 residues. The V gene lost 6 bases and the J gene lost 4 bases, with 21 bases spanning the gap. Germline lookup yields CDR1 SEHNR and CDR2 FQNEAQ (reference sequence). CDR3 loop: CASRPTGYALSYGYTF. CDR3 DNA sequence: TGTGCCAGCAGACCTACAGGGTATGCTCTCTCCTATGGCTACACCTTC.

The V and J genes are TRBV27 and TRBJ2-7; TRBD2 aligns across 11 bases. This CDR3 is 15 amino acids long. From germline, CDR1 is MNHEY and CDR2 SMNVEV (reference sequence). With 3 bases clipped from V and 0 bases from J, the junction kept 1 base outside the gene matches. The CDR3 nucleotides read TGTGCCAGCAGTTTTGGGACTAGCGGCTCCTACGAGCAGTACTTC. Translated: CASSFGTSGSYEQYF.

Written as DNA, the CDR3 is TGTGCCAGTGGGCCCCAGGGGAACACCGGGGAGCTGTTTTTT. Translation: CASGPQGNTGELFF. This rearrangement joins TRBV19 to TRBJ2-2; D might be TRBD1 (5 bases). The germline V gene encodes CDR1 LNHDA and CDR2 SQIVND (reference sequence). Trimming shortened V by 8 bases and J by 1 base, and 11 bases separated the two germline ends. This CDR3 comprises 14 residues.

The V and J genes are TRBV18 and TRBJ2-6, with D perhaps TRBD1 (5 bases). V lost 6 bases and J 0 bases, leaving 15 bases between the germline ends. Germline lookup yields CDR1 KGHSH and CDR2 LQKENI. The CDR3 contains 17 residues. CDR3 bases: TGTGCCAGCTCTTCAAACAGGATTTACTCTGGGGCCAACGTCCTGACTTTC. Translating it yields CASSSNRIYSGANVLTF. The full variable domain, completed using reference TRBV18 and TRBJ2-6, is NAGVMQNPRHLVRRRGQEARLRCSPMKGHSHVYWYRQLPEEGLKFMVYLQKENIIDESGMPKERFSAEFPKEGPSILRIQQVVRGDSAAYFCASSSNRIYSGANVLTFGAGSRLTVL.

V gene TRBV7-2 combines with J gene TRBJ2-1; 12 bases are shared with TRBD2. With V trimmed by 5 bases and J by 1 base, 12 bases remained unmatched. Germline lookup yields CDR1 SGHTA and CDR2 FQGNSA. The CDR3 loop spans 19 amino acids. Here the CDR3 reads CASSAQTSGGTRSYNEQFF. CDR3 DNA sequence: TGTGCCAGCAGCGCCCAGACTAGCGGGGGTACTAGGTCCTACAATGAGCAGTTCTTC.

The V call is TRBV9, the J call TRBJ1-1; 7 nucleotides align to TRBD1. The CDR3 covers 14 residues. From germline, CDR1 is SGDLS and CDR2 YYNGEE. V lost 7 bases, J lost 5 bases, and 11 bases stayed unmatched. DNA for the CDR3: TGTGCCAGCTCCTCTCGTACAGGGGTTACTGAAGCTTTCTTT. Translating gives CASSSRTGVTEAFF. The complete variable domain, with remaining parts taken from reference TRBV9 and TRBJ1-1, reads DSGVTQTPKHLITATGQRVTLRCSPRSGDLSVYWYQQSLDQGLQFLIQYYNGEERAKGNILERFSAQQFPDLHSELNLSSLELGDSALYFCASSSRTGVTEAFFGQGTRLTVV.

The chain employs TRBV7-2 and TRBJ1-5; tentative D call: TRBD1 (6 bases). The germline V and J ends were trimmed by 5 bases and 6 bases, with 17 bases remaining between them. Per germline, CDR1 SGHTA and CDR2 FQGNSA. CDR3 length: 15 residues. CDR3 bases: TGTGCCAGCAGCGCCTCCGGGACACAGGGTCAGCCCCAGCATTTT. Translating gives CASSASGTQGQPQHF.

The rearrangement links TRBV5-4 to TRBJ2-3, with TRBD2 matching 11 bases. Trimming took 1 base from V and 1 from J; bases not matched to a gene: 2. Germline V gene lookup returns CDR1 SGHNT and CDR2 YYREEE (reference sequence). The length of the CDR3 is 16 residues. The CDR3 region has the DNA TGTGCCAGCAGCTTGTCGGGACTAGCGGGCACAGATACGCAGTATTTT. It specifies CASSLSGLAGTDTQYF.

The V call is TRBV2, the J call TRBJ2-2; 9 bases map to TRBD2. CDR3 length: 17 residues. CDR1 is SNHLY, CDR2 FYNNEI, per germline. Losses at the gene ends were 6 bases for V and 2 bases for J; bases not matched to a gene: 10. The CDR3 here is CASRRPGLARNTGELFF. The DNA of the CDR3 is TGTGCCAGCAGGCGCCCGGGACTAGCACGAAACACCGGGGAGCTGTTTTTT.

This rearrangement joins TRBV3-1 (or the pseudogene TRBV3-2) to TRBJ1-1; no clear D gene. The length of the CDR3 is 12 residues. V was trimmed by 0 bases and J by 10 bases, leaving 9 bases between them. From germline, CDR1 is LGHDT and CDR2 YNNKEL (reference sequence). The CDR3 region is CASSQDQRAAFF. DNA of the CDR3: TGTGCCAGCAGCCAAGATCAGCGGGCAGCTTTCTTT.

About this clone itself: The sample has other DNA sequences that encode this CDR3 too. The chain employs TRBV7-9 and TRBJ1-2; TRBD1 matches at 7 bases. The CDR3 runs 13 residues. Trimming took 6 bases from V and 2 from J; bases not matched to a gene: 3. Germline V gene sequence: CDR1 SEHNR, CDR2 FQNEAQ (reference sequence). The CDR3 here is CASSLGQNYGYTF. In DNA, the CDR3 is TGTGCCAGCAGTTTGGGACAGAACTATGGCTACACCTTC.

The chain combines TRBV6-5 with TRBJ1-1, with D possibly TRBD1 on 5 matching bases. The germline CDR1 and CDR2 sequences are MNHEY and SVGAGI. The CDR3 runs 14 residues. Trimming pared 2 bases from V and 1 base from J, leaving 8 bases between. The DNA for the CDR3 is TGTGCCAGCAGTTACGGGGCTCCGAACACTGAAGCTTTCTTT. This encodes CASSYGAPNTEAFF.

The CDR3 here is CASSLGGGAGNQPQHF. The CDR3 coding sequence is TGTGCCAGCAGTTTAGGAGGAGGGGCGGGCAATCAGCCCCAGCATTTT. The gene calls are TRBV28 and TRBJ1-5, with D maybe TRBD1 (5 bases). The germline V gene encodes CDR1 MDHEN and CDR2 SYDVKM. V was shortened by 2 bases and J by 2 bases, with 13 bases between the two germline ends. The CDR3 is 16 amino acids.

This clone is a singleton in its sample. This rearrangement joins TRBV27 to TRBJ2-6, with a tentative D call TRBD2 (5 bases). Germline CDR1 and CDR2: MNHEY and SMNVEV (reference sequence). The CDR3 has 16 amino acids. V shed 7 bases and J shed 0 bases, with 13 bases lying between them. The DNA of the CDR3 is TGTGCCAGCACCACCAGGACTGCCTCTGGGGCCAACGTCCTGACTTTC. Its protein is CASTTRTASGANVLTF.

V usage is TRBV7-8 and J usage is TRBJ1-5; D not certain. CDR3 length equals 15 residues. Trimming removed 5 bases from V and 3 bases from J, with 14 bases in between. Germline V CDR1 and CDR2: SGHVS, FQNEAQ. The CDR3: CASSRDAAVNQPQHF. The CDR3 DNA reads TGTGCCAGCAGCCGAGATGCGGCAGTCAATCAGCCCCAGCATTTT.

V gene TRBV27 combines with J gene TRBJ1-1, with D uncertain. Germline-derived CDR1 and CDR2 are MNHEY and SMNVEV (reference sequence). The CDR3 consists of 14 residues. The V and J ends lost 3 bases and 3 bases respectively, with 11 bases between them. CDR3 loop: CASSFGSGYTEAFF. The CDR3 region has the DNA TGTGCCAGCAGTTTTGGATCGGGTTACACTGAAGCTTTCTTT.

The V gene is TRBV28, the J gene TRBJ1-2, with D maybe TRBD1 (6 bases). V dropped 4 bases and J dropped 5 bases, with 17 bases sitting between them. The CDR3 runs to 15 residues. CDR1 MDHEN and CDR2 SYDVKM come from the germline V gene. The DNA of the CDR3 is TGTGCCAGCAGTTCAGTTGGGGGGGGCCCGTATGGCTACACCTTC. Translating gives CASSSVGGGPYGYTF.

This clone was detected only a few times. The chain couples TRBV4-1 to TRBJ1-2; perhaps TRBD1 as D (5 bases). The V end lost 1 base, the J end lost 4 bases, and 13 bases lay between the germline ends. Germline V gene sequence: CDR1 MGHRA, CDR2 YSYEKL. This CDR3 spans 15 amino acids. CDR3 DNA sequence: TGCGCCAGCAGCCAAGGAGCGGGGACTAGCTATGGCTACACCTTC. This codes for CASSQGAGTSYGYTF.

The V call is TRBV19, the J call TRBJ1-6; possibly TRBD1 for D (5 bases). CDR1 LNHDA and CDR2 SQIVND come from the germline V gene (reference sequence). V shed 3 bases and J shed 9 bases, with 12 bases lying between them. The CDR3 length is 14 residues. DNA of the CDR3: TGTGCCAGTAGTATGAGCCAGGGTTTTTCACCCCTCCACTTT. It specifies CASSMSQGFSPLHF.

The rearrangement uses TRBV7-2 and TRBJ2-7; 8 bases are a match to TRBD2. Germline loops: CDR1 SGHTA, CDR2 FQGNSA. V gave up 7 bases and J gave up 2 bases; unmatched junction bases: 10. This CDR3 has 15 amino acids. The DNA of the CDR3 is TGTGCCAGCACCCCGGCGGGGGGAGAGACCTACGAGCAGTACTTC. Its protein product is CASTPAGGETYEQYF.

This clone showed up just once. CDR3 residues: CASIHGTGFREQFF. The CDR3 bases are TGTGCCAGCATCCACGGTACGGGTTTTCGTGAGCAGTTCTTC. The chain uses TRBV28 and TRBJ2-1; D ambiguous. V lost 7 bases, J lost 9 bases, and 19 bases lay in between. The length of the CDR3 is 14 residues. CDR1 MDHEN and CDR2 SYDVKM come from the germline V gene.

The genes are TRBV6-6 and TRBJ1-5; 8 bases map to TRBD1. J gave up 3 bases and V 8 bases, and 12 bases lay outside the gene matches. Per germline, CDR1 MNHNY and CDR2 SVGAGI (reference sequence). This CDR3 has 16 amino acids. Here the CDR3 DNA reads TGTGCCAGCTCCCCCATATCGGACAGGGACAATCAGCCCCAGCATTTT. Its protein is CASSPISDRDNQPQHF.

The CDR3, as DNA: TGTGCCAGTAGTATAGGTTGGCTAGCGGGATCCTACAATGAGCAGTTCTTC. This gives the protein CASSIGWLAGSYNEQFF. The chain couples TRBV19 to TRBJ2-1, with 9 bases aligning to TRBD2. V shed 1 base, J shed 1 base, and the junction held 5 bases outside the gene matches. The CDR3 runs 17 residues. Germline CDR1 LNHDA, CDR2 SQIVND (reference sequence). Full variable domain (outside the CDR3, taken from reference TRBV19 and TRBJ2-1): DGGITQSPKYLFRKEGQNVTLSCEQNLNHDAMYWYRQDPGQGLRLIYYSQIVNDFQKGDIAEGYSVSREKKESFPLTVTSAQKNPTAFYLCASSIGWLAGSYNEQFFGPGTRLTVL.